The clone carrying this T cell receptor beta chain was seen once. Its antigen is currently unknown. Assay: immunoSEQ multiplex PCR; the TCRdb copy retains only in-frame clones and omits some. Of roughly 27,000 clones in the sample, around 92% were seen once. The sample originates from a study of T cells in localized non-small cell lung cancer. Findings and caveats of the study: Because sequencing included only one region (of the tumor), heterogeneity remains possible. There were a median roughly 61 of the top 100 tumor clones appearing in adjacent lung. Clonality of T cells reached its maximum in uninvolved adjacent lung, surpassing tumor. Prolonged overall survival went with higher T cell density in the blood.

V lost 0 bases, J lost 5 bases, and 6 bases stayed unmatched. The germline CDR1 and CDR2 sequences are SGHTS and YDEGEE. The CDR3 sequence is 15 residues long. V usage is TRBV5-8 and J usage is TRBJ2-5, with TRBD1 identical over 8 bases. The clonotype originates from a woman aged 35-70 years with stage III lung adenocarcinoma. Sequencing used peripheral blood mononuclear cells, obtained before any cancer treatment. The CDR3 spells CASSLGRGLGETQYF. The CDR3 DNA sequence: TGTGCCAGCAGCTTGGGCAGGGGGCTCGGGGAGACCCAGTACTTC.